This T cell receptor beta chain derives from a study of blood T cells in healthy people across ages. General study results and limits: Roughly linear declines in TCR beta diversity per million T cells occurred with age.

This clonotype has a count of ten or more. Its antigen is not identified. There are 12 residues in the CDR3. Germline assignment: CDR1 DFQATT and CDR2 SNEGSKA (reference sequence). Next came a second PCR, run for roughly 6 to 11 cycles, which used a sample-barcoded 5' primer along with a J-beta primer mix. A single record per CDR3 protein comes from TCRdb applying MiXCR to the 5' RACE reads. This table holds 700,000 to 950,000 distinct CDR3 sequences, more than 40% found once. The V call is TRBV20-1, the J call TRBJ2-1; no clear D. The receptor's source is a woman aged 55 to 70 in good health. Sequencing was carried out using blood. The CDR3 region has the DNA TGCAACGCCCGAGGCTCCTACAATGAGCAGTTCTTC. Protein: CNARGSYNEQFF.